This entry describes one TCR beta chain. Authors' data handling: Nucleated cell number was recorded as an estimate derived from reference gene primer amplification. Assay: immunoSEQ multiplex PCR; the TCRdb copy retains only in-frame clones and omits some. That table gives V, J and clone size, and the DNA gave D and trimming. The table shows 150,000 to 200,000 clones, with roughly four fifths occurring only once. The CDR3 totals 13 residues. V was trimmed by 7 bases and J by 7 bases, leaving 13 bases between them. CDR1 is LGHNT and CDR2 is FRNRAP in the germline V gene. These data belong to a study of blood T cell repertoires in COVID-19. Turning to the study itself: The samples span acute and convalescent COVID-19 from the United States, Italy and Spain. The analysed material was cDNA or gDNA that came from T cells, B-cell-depleted T cells, or PBMCs.

The chain combines TRBV12-5 with TRBJ2-2; weak D call: TRBD1 (7 bases). The source material was peripheral blood. The receptor comes from a human donor in a cohort sampled during active COVID-19. CDR3 sequence: CASAGGTVGELFF. The CDR3 DNA sequence: TGTGCTAGTGCAGGCGGGACAGTCGGGGAGCTGTTTTTT.